A selection of T cell receptor beta chains follows, all from one sample in a study of blood T cell repertoires in COVID-19. The assay was immunoSEQ multiplex PCR, and TCRdb's table has in-frame clones only and misses some. The sample consists of approximately 230,000 clones, about 90% of them appearing once. Sequencing used peripheral blood. These receptors were collected from a man aged 18 to 29 with active or convalescent COVID-19. Each CDR3 is given with its conserved first and last residue. D genes are given only for firm matches. Size tells how often a clone was seen (once, few, many) or the class of an expanded clone, and some rows leave it out.

D: TRBD1
size: -
J: TRBJ1-1
V: TRBV5-1
CDR3: CASSLGQGEGTEAFF
DNA: TGCGCCAGCAGCTTGGGACAGGGGGAGGGCACTGAAGCTTTCTTT

D: -
size: few
J: TRBJ1-2
V: TRBV28
CDR3: CASSLSSGLFGYTF
DNA: TGTGCCAGCAGTTTATCGTCGGGGTTATTCGGCTACACCTTC

D: -
size: once
J: TRBJ2-1
V: TRBV3-1/TRBV3-2
CDR3: CASSQTRDYNEQFF
DNA: TGTGCCAGCAGCCAAACCCGGGATTACAATGAGCAGTTCTTC

D: TRBD2
size: -
J: TRBJ2-1
V: TRBV5-1
CDR3: CASSGLAGGPSEQFF
DNA: TGCGCCAGCAGCGGGCTAGCGGGAGGGCCCAGTGAGCAGTTCTTC

D: TRBD1
size: -
J: TRBJ1-2
V: TRBV11-2
CDR3: CASSLGSGGYGYTF
DNA: TGTGCCAGCAGCTTAGGCTCAGGGGGCTATGGCTACACCTTC

D: -
size: -
J: TRBJ2-6
V: TRBV27
CDR3: CASSGSGVRGSGANVLTF
DNA: TGTGCCAGCAGTGGCTCGGGAGTGAGGGGCTCTGGGGCCAACGTCCTGACTTTC

D: -
size: -
J: TRBJ2-5
V: TRBV10-3
CDR3: CAGSRSVQETQYF
DNA: TGTGCCGGGTCTAGGTCGGTACAAGAGACCCAGTACTTC

D: -
size: -
J: TRBJ1-1
V: TRBV5-6
CDR3: CASFVWPGSWNTEAFF
DNA: TGTGCCAGCTTTGTGTGGCCAGGATCCTGGAACACTGAAGCTTTCTTT

D: TRBD1
size: -
J: TRBJ1-2
V: TRBV7-2
CDR3: CASSGPGQLYGYTF
DNA: TGTGCCAGCAGCGGGCCGGGACAGCTCTATGGCTACACCTTC

D: TRBD2
size: once
J: TRBJ2-1
V: TRBV7-9
CDR3: CASSLDLAGYNEQFF
DNA: TGTGCCAGCAGCTTAGATTTAGCGGGATACAATGAGCAGTTCTTC

D: -
size: -
J: TRBJ1-5
V: TRBV19
CDR3: CASSFEMDFNQPQHF
DNA: TGTGCCAGTAGTTTCGAGATGGACTTTAATCAGCCCCAGCATTTT

D: TRBD1
size: once
J: TRBJ2-7
V: TRBV13
CDR3: CASSFSGTGVTYEQYF
DNA: TGTGCCAGCAGCTTTTCCGGGACAGGGGTTACCTACGAGCAGTACTTC

D: -
size: -
J: TRBJ1-5
V: TRBV28
CDR3: CASSYNRALNQPQHF
DNA: TGTGCCAGCAGTTATAACAGGGCTCTCAATCAGCCCCAGCATTTT

D: -
size: -
J: TRBJ1-1
V: TRBV19
CDR3: CASSISVNTEAFF
DNA: TGTGCCAGTAGTATATCAGTGAACACTGAAGCTTTCTTT

D: -
size: -
J: TRBJ2-7
V: TRBV9
CDR3: CASSAPRGSGGYEQYF
DNA: TGTGCCAGCAGCGCCCCCCGGGGTAGCGGAGGCTACGAGCAGTACTTC

D: -
size: -
J: TRBJ1-1
V: TRBV5-1
CDR3: CASSLISITEAFF
DNA: TGCGCCAGCAGCCTTATCAGTATCACTGAAGCTTTCTTT

D: TRBD1
size: -
J: TRBJ1-5
V: TRBV10-3
CDR3: CAINPTGLDQPQHF
DNA: TGTGCCATCAACCCGACAGGGTTGGATCAGCCCCAGCATTTT

D: TRBD1
size: -
J: TRBJ2-7
V: TRBV5-1
CDR3: CASSLNPGTEYSYEQYF
DNA: TGCGCCAGCAGCTTGAATCCCGGGACAGAATATTCCTACGAGCAGTACTTC

D: -
size: -
J: TRBJ1-6
V: TRBV5-1
CDR3: CASSLDPDRNHSPLHF
DNA: TGCGCCAGCAGCCTCGACCCGGACAGAAACCATTCACCCCTCCACTTT

D: -
size: -
J: TRBJ2-1
V: TRBV29-1
CDR3: CSVDGVIYNEQFF
DNA: TGCAGCGTTGACGGAGTGATATACAATGAGCAGTTCTTC

D: -
size: -
J: TRBJ1-5
V: TRBV29-1
CDR3: CSTGGGNQPQHF
DNA: TGCAGTACTGGGGGGGGAAATCAGCCCCAGCATTTT

D: TRBD1
size: -
J: TRBJ2-7
V: TRBV28
CDR3: CASSSPIQGAYEQYF
DNA: TGTGCCAGCAGCTCACCCATACAGGGGGCGTACGAGCAGTACTTC

D: -
size: -
J: TRBJ1-1
V: TRBV25-1
CDR3: CATRGARYTEAFF
DNA: TGTGCCACTCGGGGGGCGCGATATACTGAAGCTTTCTTT

D: -
size: -
J: TRBJ2-3
V: TRBV7-4
CDR3: CASSLVLRDTQYF
DNA: TGTGCCAGCAGCTTAGTTCTTAGAGATACGCAGTATTTT

D: TRBD1
size: once
J: TRBJ1-6
V: TRBV5-1
CDR3: CASSSTPPGQGPLGNSPLHF
DNA: TGCGCCAGCAGCTCCACCCCTCCGGGACAGGGCCCTTTGGGGAATTCACCCCTCCACTTT

D: TRBD2
size: -
J: TRBJ2-5
V: TRBV14
CDR3: CASSQGLAGLQETQYF
DNA: TGTGCCAGCAGCCAGGGACTAGCGGGCCTCCAAGAGACCCAGTACTTC

D: TRBD2
size: -
J: TRBJ2-3
V: TRBV5-1
CDR3: CASSALAGASTDTQYF
DNA: TGCGCCAGCAGCGCCCTAGCGGGGGCCTCCACAGATACGCAGTATTTT

D: -
size: -
J: TRBJ2-5
V: TRBV10-1
CDR3: CASSVRVEETQYF
DNA: TGCGCCAGCAGTGTCAGGGTCGAAGAGACCCAGTACTTC